These 20 T cell receptor beta chains share one sample of origin, sequenced in a study of cytomegalovirus exposure and HLA in healthy donors. With 60 Vbeta and 13 Jbeta primers, the PCR was carried out. TCRdb's table, derived via immunoSEQ multiplex PCR, lists solely in-frame clones and lacks some. The profile shows 40,000 to 55,000 clones, around 72% of them singletons. Sequencing used PBMCs. All receptors derive from a man in his late teens or twenties in good health and CMV-seronegative.

The chain recombines TRBV29-1 with TRBJ1-1; maybe TRBD1 (5 bases). The ends were cut back, 7 bases at V and 3 bases at J, with 12 bases in the middle. The length of the CDR3 is 12 residues. CDR1 is SQVTM, CDR2 ANQGSEA, per germline. CDR3 in amino acids: CSARVGDTEAFF. The CDR3 DNA sequence: TGCAGCGCCAGGGTAGGGGACACTGAAGCTTTCTTT.

This chain joins TRBV30 and TRBJ2-3; D is unresolved. The germline V gene encodes CDR1 GTSNPN and CDR2 SVGIG (reference sequence). The CDR3 consists of 13 residues. Trimming took off 4 bases at V and 6 bases at J, with 14 bases between the two ends. The CDR3, as DNA: TGTGCCTGGAATCCGAGCGCCTCGGATACGCAGTATTTT. It translates to CAWNPSASDTQYF. The full variable domain, completed using reference TRBV30 and TRBJ2-3, is SQTIHQWPATLVQPVGSPLSLECTVEGTSNPNLYWYRQAAGRGLQLLFYSVGIGQISSEVPQNLSASRPQDRQFILSSKKLLLSDSGFYLCAWNPSASDTQYFGPGTRLTVL.

The chain carries TRBV27 and TRBJ1-1; possibly TRBD1 for D (5 bases). This CDR3 comprises 14 residues. Germline values: CDR1 MNHEY, CDR2 SMNVEV (reference sequence). V lost 7 bases and J lost 1, with 13 bases in between. The CDR3 sequence: CASTGVTGNTEAFF. In nucleotides, the CDR3 is TGTGCCAGCACGGGCGTAACAGGGAACACTGAAGCTTTCTTT.

The chain recombines TRBV29-1 with TRBJ2-7; 7 bases are shared with TRBD1. The CDR3 is 13 residues long. The germline V gene has CDR1 SQVTM and CDR2 ANQGSEA. The ends lost 5 bases at V and 0 bases at J; junction bases unmatched: 4. CDR3 loop: CSVKGQSSYEQYF. As DNA, the CDR3 is TGCAGCGTTAAGGGACAGTCCTCCTACGAGCAGTACTTC.

V and J are TRBV7-2 and TRBJ1-2; TRBD1 might be the D (5 bases). Trimming stripped 0 bases from V and 10 bases from J, with 15 bases between. The CDR3 length is 14 residues. Germline V CDR1 and CDR2: SGHTA, FQGNSA. The CDR3 reads CASSLAGRGGDYTF. The CDR3 DNA follows: TGTGCCAGCAGCTTAGCGGGGCGGGGAGGGGACTACACCTTC. The entire variable domain, with the rest obtained from reference TRBV7-2 and TRBJ1-2, is as follows: GAGVSQSPSNKVTEKGKDVELRCDPISGHTALYWYRQSLGQGLEFLIYFQGNSAPDKSGLPSDRFSAERTGGSVSTLTIQRTQQEDSAVYLCASSLAGRGGDYTFGSGTRLTVV.

The CDR3 sequence is CASSIGQGSVEQYF. Here the CDR3 DNA reads TGTGCCAGCAGCATTGGACAGGGGTCGGTCGAGCAGTACTTC. J is TRBJ2-7 and V is TRBV13, with 9 bases matching TRBD1. This CDR3 has 14 residues. Germline V gene data show CDR1 as PRHDT and CDR2 as FYEKMQ (reference sequence). Trimming removed 5 bases from V and 6 bases from J; junction bases left unmatched: 8.

This chain joins TRBV7-9 and TRBJ1-5; 7 bases agree with TRBD1. CDR1 and CDR2 from the germline V gene are SEHNR and FQNEAQ (reference sequence). The V gene end was trimmed by 1 base and the J gene end by 7 bases; junction bases not matched to a gene: 7. The CDR3 is 15 residues long. CDR3 coding DNA: TGTGCCAGCAGCTTAGGCGGAACAGGGGTGCAGCCCCAGCATTTT. It translates to CASSLGGTGVQPQHF.

The chain links TRBV21-1 to TRBJ2-7; the listed D gene, TRBD1, was not tested against the DNA. TRBV21-1 is a documented pseudogene. The CDR3 runs 15 residues. CDR3 amino acids: CASSNRDRYLRVQYF. The DNA for the CDR3 is TGTGCCAGCAGCAACAGGGACAGGTACCTACGAGTGCAGTACTTC.

The gene calls are TRBV7-8 and TRBJ2-7; the match to TRBD2 covers 9 bases. The CDR3 covers 16 residues. V shed 1 base, J shed 6 bases, and the junction held 10 bases outside the gene matches. Germline V gene data show CDR1 as SGHVS and CDR2 as FQNEAQ. The CDR3 DNA is TGTGCCAGCAGCTTAGGGGCGGGAGGGCGTTTAGCCGAGCAGTACTTC. Amino acids: CASSLGAGGRLAEQYF. Full variable domain (rest looked up from reference TRBV7-8 and TRBJ2-7): GAGVSQSPRYKVAKRGQDVALRCDPISGHVSLFWYQQALGQGPEFLTYFQNEAQLDKSGLPSDRFFAERPEGSVSTLKIQRTQQEDSAVYLCASSLGAGGRLAEQYFGPGTRLTVT.

The chain joins TRBV11-3 to TRBJ2-7, with D hard to call. Germline V gene lookup returns CDR1 SGHNT and CDR2 YENEEA. Trimming took 2 bases from V and 5 from J, leaving 10 bases between them. The CDR3 loop spans 13 amino acids. CDR3 protein: CASSLNSVNEQYF. In DNA, the CDR3 is TGTGCCAGCAGCTTAAACTCGGTGAACGAGCAGTACTTC.

The chain employs TRBV7-2 and TRBJ2-1, with D possibly matching TRBD2 (6 bases). V lost 3 bases to trimming and J lost 7 bases, with 13 bases between them. This CDR3 contains 14 residues. CDR1 and CDR2 from the germline V gene are SGHTA and FQGNSA. Here the CDR3 DNA reads TGTGCCAGCAGCTTGGGGGGATACGGGAATGAGCAGTTCTTC. Its protein product is CASSLGGYGNEQFF.

V is TRBV10-3 and J is TRBJ1-1; the match to TRBD1 covers 8 bases. CDR1 is ENHRY, CDR2 SYGVKD, per germline. Trimming cost V 10 bases and J 10 bases; bases outside gene matches: 8. This CDR3 is 11 amino acids long. CDR3 DNA sequence: TGTGCCACCAAAGCACAGGGGGTAGCTTTCTTT. Amino acid sequence: CATKAQGVAFF.

The rearrangement links TRBV28 to TRBJ2-3, with TRBD2 matching 10 bases. With 1 base clipped from V and 4 bases from J, the junction kept 8 bases outside the gene matches. The V gene's germline CDR1 is MDHEN and CDR2 SYDVKM. There are 17 residues in the CDR3. The CDR3 loop is CASSLFWSSGSSDTQYF. The CDR3 nucleotides read TGTGCCAGCAGTTTATTTTGGTCTAGCGGGAGTTCAGATACGCAGTATTTT.

The chain couples TRBV4-3 to TRBJ2-2, with 11 bases fitting TRBD2. V shed 2 bases, J shed 6 bases, and the junction held 11 bases outside the gene matches. The CDR3 has 18 residues. The V gene's germline CDR1 is LGHNA and CDR2 YSLEER. The CDR3, as DNA: TGCGCCAGCAGCCAAACGGCGACGATAGCGGGAGGGTCCGGGGAGCTGTTTTTT. It specifies CASSQTATIAGGSGELFF.

The chain carries TRBV6-1 and TRBJ2-1; 7 nucleotides line up with TRBD2. The CDR3 totals 14 residues. Germline lookup yields CDR1 MNHNS and CDR2 SASEGT. V was clipped by 4 bases and J by 9 bases; unmatched bases: 9. Written as DNA, the CDR3 is TGTGCCAGCAGTGCCCGCGGACTAGAAAGTGAGCAGTTCTTC. Translating gives CASSARGLESEQFF.

The V call is TRBV7-2, the J call TRBJ2-6; D uncertain. The CDR3 length is 14 residues. V gave up 3 bases and J gave up 0 bases, with 3 bases separating them. In germline, CDR1 is SGHTA, CDR2 FQGNSA. The CDR3 spells CASSFSSGANVLTF. The CDR3 DNA follows: TGTGCCAGCAGCTTCTCCTCTGGGGCCAACGTCCTGACTTTC.

In its sample, this clone was seen a few times. The V call is TRBV6-5, the J call TRBJ1-4; TRBD1 aligns across 7 bases. Germline V lookup: CDR1 MNHEY, CDR2 SVGAGI. The CDR3 has 14 amino acids. The ends lost 6 bases at V and 7 bases at J; junction bases unmatched: 8. The CDR3 loop reads CASSQPGGGEKLFF. The CDR3 DNA sequence: TGTGCCAGCAGCCAACCAGGGGGTGGTGAAAAACTGTTTTTT.

The chain combines TRBV6-1 with TRBJ1-1; 8 nucleotides match TRBD1. Germline CDR1 is MNHNS and CDR2 is SASEGT. The CDR3 runs to 14 residues. V trimming: 6 bases; J trimming: 5 bases; junction bases outside the gene matches: 8. CDR3 protein: CASRMGQGATEAFF. CDR3 nucleotides: TGTGCCAGCAGAATGGGGCAGGGGGCGACTGAAGCTTTCTTT.

CDR3 residues: CASSQDNQGVQANTEAFF. CDR3 nucleotides: TGCGCCAGCAGCCAGGACAATCAGGGTGTACAGGCGAACACTGAAGCTTTCTTT. V and J are TRBV4-3 and TRBJ1-1, with a possible D match to TRBD1 (5 bases). This CDR3 is 18 amino acids long. V was trimmed by 3 bases and J by 1 base, leaving 21 bases between them. Germline V gene sequence: CDR1 LGHNA, CDR2 YSLEER.

This chain links TRBV30 with TRBJ2-6; D remains unclear. The CDR3 is 15 residues long. The V gene lost 3 bases and the J gene lost 0 bases, with 9 bases spanning the gap. The germline V gene encodes CDR1 GTSNPN and CDR2 SVGIG (reference sequence). CDR3 nucleotide sequence: TGTGCCTGGAGGAAACGACTCTCTGGGGCCAACGTCCTGACTTTC. Residues: CAWRKRLSGANVLTF.